This T cell receptor (beta chain) comes out of a study of T cells in localized non-small cell lung cancer. Broader study findings: Turning up in adjacent lung were a median roughly 50 of the top 100 tumor clones. Of the tissues analyzed, uninvolved adjacent lung showed maximal T cell clonality, greater than tumor. Heterogeneity remains possible, as sequencing covered one tumor region only. Higher T cell density in the blood was associated with longer overall survival, whereas higher adjacent-lung clonality associated with shorter survival.

On this clone itself: Its cognate antigen is unknown.

This CDR3 has 15 residues. Trimming cost V 3 bases and J 4 bases; bases outside gene matches: 3. Germline values: CDR1 LNHNV, CDR2 YYDKDF (reference sequence). Clones were sequenced by immunoSEQ multiplex PCR, and TCRdb holds only the in-frame ones, with some missing. The repertoire holds about 46,000 clones, with roughly 79% as singletons. The sequencing here drew on peripheral blood mononuclear cells, taken before any cancer treatment. The TCR originated in a man between 40 and 69 years old with stage III lung adenocarcinoma. V gene TRBV15 combines with J gene TRBJ2-1, with 10 bases identical to TRBD2. CDR3 DNA: TGTGCCACCAGCAGGGATAGCGGGGGGTACAATGAGCAGTTCTTC. Its translation: CATSRDSGGYNEQFF.